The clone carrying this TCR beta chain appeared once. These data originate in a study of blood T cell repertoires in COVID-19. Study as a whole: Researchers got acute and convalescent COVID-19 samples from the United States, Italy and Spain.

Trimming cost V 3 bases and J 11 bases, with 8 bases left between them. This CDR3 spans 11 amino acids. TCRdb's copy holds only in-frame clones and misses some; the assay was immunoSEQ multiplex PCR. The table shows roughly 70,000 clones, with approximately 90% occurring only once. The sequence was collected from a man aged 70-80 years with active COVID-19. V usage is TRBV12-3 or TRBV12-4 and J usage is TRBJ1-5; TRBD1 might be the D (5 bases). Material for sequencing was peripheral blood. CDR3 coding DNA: TGTGCCAGCAGTTTCGGGGGGGCCCAGCATTTT. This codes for CASSFGGAQHF.